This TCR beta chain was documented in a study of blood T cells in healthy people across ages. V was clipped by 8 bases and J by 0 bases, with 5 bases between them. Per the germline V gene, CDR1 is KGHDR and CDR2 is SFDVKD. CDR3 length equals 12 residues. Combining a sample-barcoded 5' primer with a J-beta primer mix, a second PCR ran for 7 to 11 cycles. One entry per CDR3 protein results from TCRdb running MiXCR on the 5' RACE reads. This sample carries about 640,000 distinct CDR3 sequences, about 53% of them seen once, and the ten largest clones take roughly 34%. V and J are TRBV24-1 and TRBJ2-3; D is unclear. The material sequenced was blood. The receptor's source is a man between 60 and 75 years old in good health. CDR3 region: CATTGSTDTQYF. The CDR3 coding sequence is TGTGCCACCACGGGCAGCACAGATACGCAGTATTTT.